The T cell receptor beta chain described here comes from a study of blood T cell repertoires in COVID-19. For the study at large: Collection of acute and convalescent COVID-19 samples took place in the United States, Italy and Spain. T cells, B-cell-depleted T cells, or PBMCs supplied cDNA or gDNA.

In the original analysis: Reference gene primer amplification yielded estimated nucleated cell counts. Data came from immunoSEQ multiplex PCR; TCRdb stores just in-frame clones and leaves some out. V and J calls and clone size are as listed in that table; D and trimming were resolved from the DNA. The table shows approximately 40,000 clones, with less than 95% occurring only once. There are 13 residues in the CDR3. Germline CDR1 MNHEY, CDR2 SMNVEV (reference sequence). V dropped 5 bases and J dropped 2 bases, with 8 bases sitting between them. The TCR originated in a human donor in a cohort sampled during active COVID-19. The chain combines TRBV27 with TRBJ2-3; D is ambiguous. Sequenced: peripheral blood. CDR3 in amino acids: CASSLQHTDTQYF. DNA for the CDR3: TGTGCCAGCAGTCTACAGCACACAGATACGCAGTATTTT.